A single T cell receptor beta chain is shown here with its context. Its target is unknown. The PCR used 60 Vbeta and 13 Jbeta primers. The method was immunoSEQ multiplex PCR; TCRdb's version includes in-frame clones alone and lacks a portion of them. This sample contains 130,000 or so clones. The data were taken from a study of cytomegalovirus exposure and HLA in healthy donors. Study-wide background: Samples from HLA-typed donors yielded 65 million to 90 million unique TCRs in an early data release.

V dropped 5 bases and J dropped 3; count of bases not matched to a gene: 9. CDR3 length: 18 residues. Germline assignment: CDR1 SNHLY and CDR2 FYNNEI. Study results and caveats: Most TCRs appeared rarely, but some public TCRs recurred in many donors. Several top significant clusters appeared, in a later analysis, to be linked to common viral pathogens. A highly shared variant cluster was judged a likely technical artifact.

The V and J genes are TRBV2 and TRBJ2-3, with TRBD2 matching 15 bases. This TCR came from a woman under 30 in good health and CMV-seronegative. Material for sequencing was PBMCs. The CDR3 loop reads CASSPRTSGRGRTDTQYF. In DNA, the CDR3 is TGTGCCAGCAGTCCCAGGACTAGCGGGAGGGGGCGGACAGATACGCAGTATTTT.